This T cell receptor beta chain comes out of a study of CD8 T cells in Susac syndrome. Study-level points and caveats: It was acknowledged in the study that its TCR sequencing and HLA analysis involved a relatively small number of individuals.

V gave up 3 bases and J gave up 1 base, with 9 bases separating them. The CDR3 is made up of 14 amino acids. Germline assignment: CDR1 ENHRY and CDR2 SYGVKD. It was treatment-naive patients with stable or active relapsing-remitting disease who made up the multiple sclerosis controls. Random-hexamer reverse transcription was applied to roughly 0.5 to 1 ug RNA. TCRdb processed the immunoSEQ multiplex PCR reads anew with MiXCR; each CDR3 protein has one entry. The data show a few hundred thousand distinct CDR3 sequences, with more than 75% seen just once and 0.11% held by the top ten. Comments on this clonotype: Its antigen is not known.

The sample comprised CD8+ T cells from PBMCs. This clonotype originated in a human donor with multiple sclerosis. The chain uses TRBV10-3 and TRBJ1-1; possible D gene TRBD1, 6 bases. Here the CDR3 reads CAISEGGENTEAFF. DNA for the CDR3: TGTGCCATCAGTGAAGGGGGGGAGAACACTGAAGCTTTCTTT.